This TCR beta chain was documented in a study of cytomegalovirus exposure and HLA in healthy donors. The CDR3 is made up of 13 amino acids. Germline V gene data show CDR1 as SGHVS and CDR2 as FQNEAQ. After removal of 1 base from V and 4 bases from J, the junction contained 0 bases not matched to a gene. As concerns this clone: Its antigen is not known.

Study results and caveats: Three CMV-associated chains were confirmed in vitro to be specific for CMV antigens. Researchers catalogued 164 TCR beta chains as cytomegalovirus-associated. Most sequenced TCRs were rare (though some public TCRs occurred in many donors).

Assay: immunoSEQ multiplex PCR; the TCRdb copy retains only in-frame clones and omits some. The table shows 150,000 to 200,000 clones, with 86% occurring only once. The chain carries TRBV7-8 and TRBJ2-7; 8 nucleotides match TRBD1. Sequencing was done on a sample of PBMCs. The receptor comes from a woman aged 18-35 years in good health and CMV-seronegative. For the CDR3, the DNA is TGTGCCAGCAGCTTAGGGACAGGGTACGAGCAGTACTTC. This translates into CASSLGTGYEQYF.